One sample yielded the 31 T cell receptor beta chains listed below, sequenced in a study of blood T cell repertoires in COVID-19. Sequencing used immunoSEQ multiplex PCR; TCRdb keeps in-frame clones, though not all of them. Of approximately 120,000 clones listed, more than 85% are singletons. Specimen: peripheral blood. These TCRs come from a man aged 50-59 years with COVID-19, enrolled during active disease.

The chain uses TRBV12-3 or TRBV12-4 and TRBJ1-6; D is undetermined. This CDR3 comprises 13 residues. The germline V and J ends were trimmed by 6 bases and 5 bases, with 8 bases remaining between them. The CDR3 DNA reads as TGTGCCAGCAGCCCGCAGGATAATTCACCCCTCCACTTT. Its protein is CASSPQDNSPLHF.

The chain joins TRBV24-1 to TRBJ2-7; 13 bases align to TRBD2. The junction had 13 bases not matched to a gene; V was cut back by 11 bases and J by 7 bases. Germline V lookup: CDR1 KGHDR, CDR2 SFDVKD. This CDR3 has 15 amino acids. CDR3 in DNA: TGTGCCAACGAAGGACTAGCGGGAGAAAGCGGAGAGCAGTACGTC. This codes for CANEGLAGESGEQYV.

As concerns this clone: At the DNA level, this CDR3 is encoded by other sequences in the same sample as well. The chain recombines TRBV28 with TRBJ1-1; D gene ambiguous. V was trimmed by 6 bases and J by 5 bases, leaving 7 bases between them. CDR3 length: 11 amino acids. Germline V gene sequence: CDR1 MDHEN, CDR2 SYDVKM. CDR3 DNA: TGTGCCAGCAGGAGGAGGACTGAAGCTTTCTTT. Its protein is CASRRRTEAFF.

The chain carries TRBV19 and TRBJ1-1; D gene unclear. The CDR3 is 17 residues long. The V gene lost 7 bases and the J gene lost 0 bases, with 21 bases spanning the gap. Germline V gives CDR1 LNHDA, CDR2 SQIVND (reference sequence). As DNA, the CDR3 is TGTGCCAGTATGGGGTACCGGGGAAGAAGGATGAACACTGAAGCTTTCTTT. It specifies CASMGYRGRRMNTEAFF.

Here the CDR3 reads CASSLDRGTPEQYF. In DNA, the CDR3 is TGTGCCAGCAGTCTCGACAGGGGTACCCCCGAGCAGTACTTC. The chain is built from TRBV6-5 and TRBJ2-7; TRBD1 matches 8 bases. Germline V gene sequence: CDR1 MNHEY, CDR2 SVGAGI. Trimming removed 5 bases from V and 6 bases from J; junction bases left unmatched: 9. This CDR3 is built from 14 residues.

This clone was seen once. V gene TRBV5-1 combines with J gene TRBJ2-1; D perhaps matches TRBD2 (5 bases). This CDR3 contains 15 residues. V gave up 0 bases and J gave up 3 bases, with 10 bases separating them. Germline lookup yields CDR1 SGHRS and CDR2 YFSETQ. The CDR3 bases are TGCGCCAGCAGCTTGGATGTCGGACTCTACAATGAGCAGTTCTTC. Translation: CASSLDVGLYNEQFF.

The chain is built from TRBV15 and TRBJ1-2; TRBD1 is a possible D gene (6 bases). This CDR3 is 16 amino acids long. Germline assignment: CDR1 LNHNV and CDR2 YYDKDF (reference sequence). V shed 4 bases and J shed 4 bases, with 19 bases lying between them. The CDR3, as DNA: TGTGCCACCAGCAATGCCAAGACAGGAGGAATCTATGGCTACACCTTC. This gives the protein CATSNAKTGGIYGYTF.

This clone was found once. The chain carries TRBV18 and TRBJ1-3, with 7 bases identical to TRBD1. The CDR3 extends over 15 amino acids. Germline assignment: CDR1 KGHSH and CDR2 LQKENI. V dropped 1 base and J dropped 4; count of bases not matched to a gene: 4. The CDR3 DNA follows: TGTGCCAGCTCACCACTTGACAGGGCCGGAAACACCATATATTTT. Encoded protein: CASSPLDRAGNTIYF.

This chain links TRBV21-1 with TRBJ1-1; TRBD1, as called in the table, went unchecked against the DNA. TRBV21-1 is listed as a pseudogene. CDR3 size: 13 residues. In nucleotides, the CDR3 is TGTGCCAGCACCCTAGGGGCTCCCGATGAAGCTTTCTTT. This encodes CASTLGAPDEAFF.

This chain uses TRBV10-3 with TRBJ2-3, with 10 bases that match TRBD1. Trimming took 0 bases from V and 4 from J; bases not matched to a gene: 1. This CDR3 spans 15 amino acids. CDR1 and CDR2 (germline): ENHRY, SYGVKD. CDR3 amino acids: CAISESDRGADTQYF. The DNA of the CDR3 is TGTGCCATCAGTGAGTCGGACAGGGGGGCAGATACGCAGTATTTT.

This chain joins TRBV9 and TRBJ1-1; D is ambiguous. The CDR3 consists of 15 residues. CDR1 is SGDLS and CDR2 is YYNGEE in the germline V gene. Trimming removed 0 bases from V and 3 bases from J, with 12 bases in between. Written as DNA, the CDR3 is TGTGCCAGCAGCGTAGCCGGGGATTCGGACACTGAAGCTTTCTTT. It codes for CASSVAGDSDTEAFF.

This chain links TRBV19 with TRBJ1-1; 7 bases map to TRBD1. CDR3 length equals 15 residues. V dropped 6 bases and J dropped 3; count of bases not matched to a gene: 10. CDR1 is LNHDA, CDR2 SQIVND, per germline (reference sequence). Here the CDR3 DNA reads TGTGCCAGTAGCTGGGACAGCCAAAGAGACACTGAAGCTTTCTTT. This encodes CASSWDSQRDTEAFF.

There are a few counts of this clone. The J gene is TRBJ1-2, the V gene TRBV4-1; D perhaps matches TRBD1 (6 bases). The CDR3 extends over 17 amino acids. Germline assignment: CDR1 MGHRA and CDR2 YSYEKL. Trimming took 0 bases from V and 3 from J, leaving 17 bases between them. CDR3 nucleotides: TGCGCCAGCAGCCAAGATCCAAGGGCAGGGGAAGACTATGGCTACACCTTC. Protein product: CASSQDPRAGEDYGYTF.

The V and J genes are TRBV19 and TRBJ1-5, with D possibly being TRBD1 (5 bases). V was pared by 6 bases and J by 4 bases, with 10 bases between. The CDR3 runs to 13 residues. Germline CDR1 is LNHDA and CDR2 is SQIVND (reference sequence). The CDR3 reads CASSGGWNQPQHF. CDR3 DNA sequence: TGTGCCAGTAGCGGGGGGTGGAATCAGCCCCAGCATTTT.

The chain recombines TRBV7-2 with TRBJ1-5; no clear D. The CDR3 totals 15 residues. In germline, CDR1 is SGHTA, CDR2 FQGNSA. With 3 bases removed from V and 1 base from J, the gap between germline ends came to 10 bases. The CDR3 bases are TGTGCCAGCAGCTTGGTTTGGGCGAGCAATCAGCCCCAGCATTTT. Translation gives CASSLVWASNQPQHF. Using reference TRBV7-2 and TRBJ1-5 for the parts outside the CDR3, the full variable domain is GAGVSQSPSNKVTEKGKDVELRCDPISGHTALYWYRQSLGQGLEFLIYFQGNSAPDKSGLPSDRFSAERTGGSVSTLTIQRTQQEDSAVYLCASSLVWASNQPQHFGDGTRLSIL.

The chain employs TRBV18 and TRBJ1-5, with D uncertain. Germline CDR1 KGHSH, CDR2 LQKENI. The V and J ends lost 3 bases and 7 bases respectively, with 10 bases between them. The CDR3 has 13 residues. The CDR3, as DNA: TGTGCCAGCTCACCTACTCCGGGGCAGCCCCAGCATTTT. This codes for CASSPTPGQPQHF.

The V call is TRBV11-2, the J call TRBJ1-2; a possible D gene is TRBD1 (5 bases). Germline CDR1 is SGHAT and CDR2 is FQNNGV. The ends were cut back, 5 bases at V and 8 bases at J, with 15 bases in the middle. This CDR3 region has 13 residues. The chain's CDR3 is CASSQSGGEGYTF. As DNA, the CDR3 is TGTGCCAGCAGCCAATCGGGGGGTGAGGGCTACACCTTC.

V usage is TRBV4-3 and J usage is TRBJ2-6, with D possibly being TRBD1 (5 bases). Trimming removed 0 bases from V and 1 base from J, with 10 bases in between. Germline V CDR1 and CDR2: LGHNA, YSLEER. The CDR3 is made up of 17 amino acids. CDR3: CASSQEGQASGANVLTF. The CDR3 DNA reads as TGCGCCAGCAGCCAAGAGGGGCAGGCATCTGGGGCCAACGTCCTGACTTTC.

CDR3 DNA sequence: TGTGCCAGCAGCGGACTAGGACAGGGTAGCGCTAACGAGCAGTACTTC. Amino acids: CASSGLGQGSANEQYF. This sequence joins TRBV5-6 and TRBJ2-7; D is perhaps TRBD1 (8 bases). V lost 4 bases and J lost 5, with 22 bases in between. This CDR3 contains 16 residues. CDR1 is SGHDT and CDR2 is YYEEEE in the germline V gene.

This chain connects TRBV18 to TRBJ1-1; D remains ambiguous. The CDR3 is 13 residues long. The germline V and J ends were trimmed by 6 bases and 1 base, with 9 bases remaining between them. CDR1 and CDR2 (germline): KGHSH, LQKENI. DNA of the CDR3: TGTGCCAGCTCCCGAGGGAAGAACACTGAAGCTTTCTTT. This gives the protein CASSRGKNTEAFF.

This chain links TRBV10-3 with TRBJ2-2; D may be TRBD1 (6 bases). The V gene's germline CDR1 is ENHRY and CDR2 SYGVKD. Between the trimmed V and J ends, which lost 8 bases and 1 base, there was a span of 8 bases. CDR3 length equals 13 residues. CDR3 bases: TGTGCCATCTCACAGGGGAACACCGGGGAGCTGTTTTTT. Protein sequence: CAISQGNTGELFF.

This chain connects TRBV25-1 to TRBJ1-1, with a tentative D call TRBD1 (5 bases). CDR1 and CDR2 (germline): MGHDK, SYGVNS. Trimming removed 8 bases from V and 1 base from J, with 14 bases in between. CDR3 length equals 14 residues. The CDR3 spells CASGDSSRNTEAFF. CDR3 DNA sequence: TGTGCCAGCGGAGACAGTTCGAGGAACACTGAAGCTTTCTTT.

The CDR3 is CASRERRGRSNTGELFF. The CDR3 DNA is TGTGCCAGTAGGGAGAGAAGGGGGCGATCGAACACCGGGGAGCTGTTTTTT. This rearrangement joins TRBV19 to TRBJ2-2, with 7 bases that match TRBD1. V was clipped by 6 bases and J by 0 bases; unmatched bases: 10. The germline gives CDR1 LNHDA, CDR2 SQIVND (reference sequence). The CDR3 extends over 17 amino acids.

V usage is TRBV13 and J usage is TRBJ1-4; 9 nucleotides match TRBD1. V gave up 0 bases and J gave up 8 bases; unmatched junction bases: 4. The germline V gene encodes CDR1 PRHDT and CDR2 FYEKMQ (reference sequence). The CDR3 loop spans 15 amino acids. The CDR3 DNA reads TGTGCCAGCAGCTTAGGTGGGACAGGGAACGAAAAACTGTTTTTT. Translating gives CASSLGGTGNEKLFF.

The table lists this clone with a count of one. The rearrangement links TRBV28 to TRBJ2-6; D is unclear. CDR3 length equals 14 residues. Germline V gene sequence: CDR1 MDHEN, CDR2 SYDVKM. With 6 bases removed from V and 5 bases from J, the gap between germline ends came to 11 bases. The CDR3 here is CASRTPTRANVLTF. The DNA for the CDR3 is TGTGCCAGCAGAACACCCACCCGGGCCAACGTCCTGACTTTC.

The chain recombines TRBV9 with TRBJ2-1; 7 positions agree with TRBD2. Trimming removed 0 bases from V and 13 bases from J; junction bases left unmatched: 10. Germline assignment: CDR1 SGDLS and CDR2 YYNGEE. This CDR3 is built from 14 residues. CDR3 in amino acids: CASSVGSAGVFQFF. CDR3 coding DNA: TGTGCCAGCAGCGTAGGATCCGCGGGGGTCTTCCAGTTCTTC.

The chain is built from TRBV30 and TRBJ2-3; D gene ambiguous. CDR3 length equals 11 residues. Germline assignment: CDR1 GTSNPN and CDR2 SVGIG (reference sequence). Deletions cut 2 bases from V and 4 bases from J, with 4 bases between. The CDR3 bases are TGTGCCTGGAGTATAGCAGATACGCAGTATTTT. As protein: CAWSIADTQYF.

The chain has TRBV5-8 and TRBJ1-2; D is ambiguous. This CDR3 has 14 amino acids. V was shortened by 6 bases and J by 2 bases, with 14 bases between the two germline ends. Germline V gives CDR1 SGHTS, CDR2 YDEGEE. The CDR3 DNA reads TGTGCCAGCAACCCCCCCGGGATCAACTATGGCTACACCTTC. It yields the protein CASNPPGINYGYTF.

The rearrangement joins TRBV4-3 to TRBJ2-2; TRBD1 matches at 8 bases. With 4 bases clipped from V and 4 bases from J, the junction kept 14 bases outside the gene matches. The CDR3 has 18 residues. Germline assignment: CDR1 LGHNA and CDR2 YSLEER. The DNA for the CDR3 is TGCGCCAGCAGCCGCCGCGCTCCCGGGACAGGAGGCACCGGGGAGCTGTTTTTT. The encoded protein is CASSRRAPGTGGTGELFF.

The chain is built from TRBV21-1 and TRBJ2-3; the table gives TRBD2 as D, unverified against the DNA. TRBV21-1 is assigned pseudogene status. This CDR3 region has 14 residues. CDR3 in amino acids: CALRRDARADTQYF. In nucleotides, the CDR3 is TGTGCCCTCCGGAGGGACGCCCGGGCAGATACGCAGTATTTT.

The chain carries TRBV6-6 and TRBJ1-2, with D unclear. Trimming cost V 2 bases and J 0 bases, with 10 bases left between them. The length of the CDR3 is 15 residues. Germline CDR1 is MNHNY and CDR2 is SVGAGI (reference sequence). The CDR3 sequence is CASSYTPTANYGYTF. The CDR3 nucleotides read TGTGCCAGCAGTTACACGCCCACAGCTAACTATGGCTACACCTTC.